The present TCR beta chain was sequenced within a study of T cell responses to AZD1222 COVID-19 vaccine. The CDR3 extends over 12 amino acids. V shed 2 bases and J shed 4 bases, with 2 bases lying between them. Germline loops: CDR1 KGHSH, CDR2 LQKENI. Worth noting for this clone: Its antigen is undetermined.

Sequencing used immunoSEQ multiplex PCR; TCRdb keeps in-frame clones, though not all of them. The table lists about 150,000 clones, 92% of them singletons. Findings and limits, study-wide: AZD1222 recipients seropositive at baseline numbered only six or seven. Recipients of two AZD1222 doses showed rising Spike-specific TCR breadth and depth.

The clonotype comes from an adult who received the AZD1222 COVID-19 vaccine. The rearrangement uses TRBV18 and TRBJ2-2; D remains unclear. The sequencing used peripheral blood, collected 28 days after the second AZD1222 dose. Here the CDR3 reads CASSPSTGELFF. The DNA of the CDR3 is TGTGCCAGCTCACCATCCACCGGGGAGCTGTTTTTT.